This is a list of T cell receptor beta chains from one sample in a study of OX40 agonist ivuxolimab in advanced cancers. Repertoires were generated with immunoSEQ multiplex PCR, while TCRdb's copy carries only in-frame clones and drops some. The sample lists under 100,000 clones; around 91% were seen once. The starting material was CD4+ or CD8+ T cells sorted from blood, obtained in a trial of the OX40 agonist ivuxolimab. Receptors originate from an adult with an advanced solid tumor such as melanoma, head and neck, liver or kidney cancer. CDR3s leave out the opening cysteine and the closing phenylalanine or tryptophan.

V gene	CDR3 protein
TRBV5-1	ASSFGGSTDTQY
TRBV10-2	ASIPTVGSSGYT
TRBV5-4	ASSLGGLNSGETQY
TRBV14	ASSQGADILGEQY
TRBV6-6	ASSYGLNEQF
TRBV10-2	ASGGGRTEAF
TRBV5-5	ASSLAVTATDGYT
TRBV19	ASSKELDTGELF
TRBV7-3	ASSPQAGGTDTQY
TRBV19	ASSILSGNTIY
TRBV30	AWTPGLDQPQH
TRBV10-2	ASKAADQPQH
TRBV2	ARGPRVSTGELF
TRBV11-2	ASSLRDRFSYEQY
TRBV23-1	ASPRGGLGGSEGYT
TRBV5-4	ASSLPGTVTSTEAF
TRBV10-1	ASSEAGTSGRNEQF
TRBV11-2	ASSLGDKFPLH
TRBV7-9	ASSLDVSPLH
TRBV19	ASSPGQGANNSPLH